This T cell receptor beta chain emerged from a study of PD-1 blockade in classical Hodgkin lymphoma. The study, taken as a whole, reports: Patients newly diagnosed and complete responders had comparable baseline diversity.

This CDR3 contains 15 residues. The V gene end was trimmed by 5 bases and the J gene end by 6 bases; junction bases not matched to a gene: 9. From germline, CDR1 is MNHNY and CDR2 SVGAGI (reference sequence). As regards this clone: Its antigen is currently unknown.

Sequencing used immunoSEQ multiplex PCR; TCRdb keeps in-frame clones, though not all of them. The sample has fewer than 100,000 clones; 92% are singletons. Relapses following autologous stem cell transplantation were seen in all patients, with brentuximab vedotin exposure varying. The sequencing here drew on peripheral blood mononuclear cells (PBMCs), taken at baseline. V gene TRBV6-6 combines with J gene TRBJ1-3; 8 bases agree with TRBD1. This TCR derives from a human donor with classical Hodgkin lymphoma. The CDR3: CASSRRQGAVNTIYF. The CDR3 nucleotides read TGTGCCAGCAGTCGGAGGCAGGGGGCCGTAAACACCATATATTTT.